Presented here are 18 T cell receptor beta chains from one specimen sequenced in a study of blood T cells in healthy people across ages. With a J-beta primer mix and a sample-barcoded 5' primer, a second PCR ran about 7 to 12 cycles. TCRdb itself ran the 5' RACE reads through MiXCR, one entry per CDR3 protein. Seen here are some 1.7 million distinct CDR3 sequences, 28% observed once, and the top ten hold 6.5% to 8.5%. The sample was blood. The receptor source for this set is a woman aged 25 to 39 in good health.

Note on this clonotype: No conserved phenylalanine or tryptophan is present at the end of the CDR3, so a read error is the likely explanation. The genes are TRBV12-3 or TRBV12-4 and TRBJ2-5; TRBD1 agrees at 7 bases. V trimming: 6 bases; J trimming: 5 bases; junction bases outside the gene matches: 6. The CDR3 spans 13 residues. DNA of the CDR3: TGTGCCAGCAGGACGACAGGGCACGAGACCCAGTACCTC. This encodes CASRTTGHETQYL.

This chain connects TRBV7-9 to TRBJ1-2, with D possibly TRBD1 on 5 matching bases. Trimming removed 1 base at V and 7 bases at J, with 19 bases between. This CDR3 region has 16 residues. CDR1 SEHNR and CDR2 FQNEAQ come from the germline V gene (reference sequence). The CDR3 region is CASSLVGGSRSGGYTF. The DNA of the CDR3 is TGTGCCAGCAGCTTAGTTGGGGGTAGCCGTTCGGGTGGCTACACCTTC.

This clonotype was seen many times. This rearrangement joins TRBV24-1 to TRBJ2-1; 9 positions match TRBD2. The CDR3 runs 18 residues. Germline V gives CDR1 KGHDR, CDR2 SFDVKD. Trimming took 2 bases from V and 5 from J; bases not matched to a gene: 12. The DNA of the CDR3 is TGTGCCACCAGTGATTCGGCCCAGCGGGGGGTCGGGGACAATGAGCAGTTCTTC. Encoded protein: CATSDSAQRGVGDNEQFF.

This clonotype has only a few counts. The genes are TRBV6-1 and TRBJ1-4; D is ambiguous. V lost 8 bases to trimming and J lost 3 bases, with 7 bases between them. This CDR3 region has 12 residues. Germline CDR1 and CDR2: MNHNS and SASEGT. The CDR3 sequence is CASWGSNEKLFF. As DNA, the CDR3 is TGTGCCAGCTGGGGTTCTAATGAAAAACTGTTTTTT.

The genes are TRBV20-1 and TRBJ2-3, with a weak D call TRBD1 (5 bases). The CDR3 runs to 14 residues. Germline lookup yields CDR1 DFQATT and CDR2 SNEGSKA (reference sequence). The V gene lost 2 bases and the J gene lost 5 bases, with 14 bases spanning the gap. CDR3 nucleotides: TGCAGTGCTAGATTCCCAGGGTTGCGAGATACGCAGTATTTT. This sequence encodes CSARFPGLRDTQYF.

The chain has TRBV24-1 and TRBJ2-4; D call uncertain. The end of the DNA aligns better with TRBJ2-5, so the J call may be wrong. CDR3 length equals 14 residues. CDR1 and CDR2 from the germline V gene are KGHDR and SFDVKD. CDR3 nucleotides: TGTGCCACCAGTGATGCGGCATCCTGGGAGACCCAGTACTTC. Protein sequence: CATSDAASWETQYF.

Concerning this clonotype itself: A read error may explain this, as a much larger clone is one base away. The CDR3 region is CASSQEPGQAGEQYF. CDR3 DNA: TGTGCCAGCAGCCAAGAACCGGGACAGGCAGGAGAGCAGTACTTC. J is TRBJ2-4 and V is TRBV4-2, with 8 bases aligning to TRBD1. J gave up 13 bases and V 0 bases, and 11 bases lay outside the gene matches. Germline assignment: CDR1 LGHNA and CDR2 YNFKEQ. The CDR3 is 15 residues long.

The chain combines TRBV6-5 with TRBJ1-2; D unresolved. V was shortened by 3 bases and J by 5 bases, with 16 bases between the two germline ends. The germline V gene encodes CDR1 MNHEY and CDR2 SVGAGI. This CDR3 has 15 amino acids. The CDR3 loop reads CASSYYPAQRYGYTF. CDR3 sequence (DNA): TGTGCCAGCAGTTATTATCCTGCACAGCGGTATGGCTACACCTTC.

This clonotype turned up a few times. This sequence may be a read error, since a much larger clone differs from it by one base. V is TRBV7-2 and J is TRBJ1-5; the D is unclear. There are 12 residues in the CDR3. Germline loops: CDR1 SGHTA, CDR2 FQGNSA. V was cut by 1 base and J by 6 bases, with 4 bases left in between. The CDR3 here is CASSLEVQPQHF. Written as DNA, the CDR3 is TGTGCCAGCAGCTTAGAGGTTCAGCCCCAGCATTTT.

The chain is built from TRBV6-2 or TRBV6-3 and TRBJ2-1, with D perhaps given as TRBD1 or TRBD2 (5 bases each). V lost 2 bases and J 8 bases, leaving 19 bases between the germline ends. The length of the CDR3 is 16 residues. In germline, CDR1 is MNHEY, CDR2 SVGEGT. CDR3 sequence (DNA): TGTGCCAGCAGTTACGCCCGGACGGGACGTCGGCATGAGCAGTTCTTC. It translates to CASSYARTGRRHEQFF.

This CDR3 reads CASTKGGTDTQYF. DNA for the CDR3: TGTGCCAGCACGAAGGGAGGCACAGATACGCAGTATTTT. The rearrangement links TRBV5-5 to TRBJ2-3; D is possibly TRBD2 (5 bases). Germline CDR1 is SGHKS and CDR2 is YYEKEE (reference sequence). The CDR3 length is 13 residues. The V end was cut by 6 bases, the J end by 1 base, with 9 bases between. Complete variable domain (other parts from reference TRBV5-5 and TRBJ2-3): DAGVTQSPTHLIKTRGQQVTLRCSPISGHKSVSWYQQVLGQGPQFIFQYYEKEERGRGNFPDRFSARQFPNYSSELNVNALLLGDSALYLCASTKGGTDTQYFGPGTRLTVL.

The gene calls are TRBV9 and TRBJ2-6; 7 nucleotides line up with TRBD1. This CDR3 comprises 18 residues. After removal of 4 bases from V and 3 bases from J, the junction contained 13 bases not matched to a gene. Germline CDR1 and CDR2: SGDLS and YYNGEE. DNA of the CDR3: TGTGCCAGCAGCCCCCGGGACAGTGATACGGTTGGGGCCAACGTCCTGACTTTC. This sequence encodes CASSPRDSDTVGANVLTF.

The sample holds many counts of this clonotype. The rearrangement joins TRBV9 to TRBJ2-1; 10 positions agree with TRBD1. This CDR3 contains 16 residues. Germline loops: CDR1 SGDLS, CDR2 YYNGEE. Germline trimming cut 0 bases from V and 1 base from J; bases unmatched to any gene: 1. The CDR3: CASSVGGQGSYNEQFF. The CDR3 region has the DNA TGTGCCAGCAGCGTAGGGGGACAGGGGTCCTACAATGAGCAGTTCTTC.

With regard to this clonotype: This sequence may be a read error, since a much larger clone differs from it by one base. The chain has TRBV7-2 and TRBJ1-6; no clear D. CDR3 length: 12 amino acids. Germline values: CDR1 SGHTA, CDR2 FQGNSA. The V and J ends lost 5 bases and 14 bases respectively, with 13 bases between them. CDR3 in DNA: TGTGCCAGCAGCCCCCCTAACTCATCCCTCCACTTT. Translating it yields CASSPPNSSLHF.

This clonotype occurred a few times. The chain joins TRBV7-9 to TRBJ2-4, with 9 bases matching TRBD2. Germline lookup yields CDR1 SEHNR and CDR2 FQNEAQ (reference sequence). V shed 3 bases and J 3 bases; nucleotides not matched to a gene: 12. CDR3 length equals 18 residues. The DNA of the CDR3 is TGTGCCAGCAGCTTTACGCGGGGACTAGCTAAAGTCAAAAACATTCAGTACTTC. Protein product: CASSFTRGLAKVKNIQYF.

This clonotype came up many times. The chain employs TRBV5-5 and TRBJ2-7; D may be TRBD2 (5 bases). Germline CDR1 is SGHKS and CDR2 is YYEKEE (reference sequence). The V end lost 4 bases, the J end lost 6 bases, and 17 bases lay between the germline ends. The CDR3 is 14 residues long. The chain's CDR3 is CASSNLYGIGEQYF. The CDR3 nucleotides read TGTGCCAGCAGCAACCTATACGGGATTGGCGAGCAGTACTTC.

The table lists this clonotype with many counts. This chain joins TRBV12-3 or TRBV12-4 and TRBJ1-2; 11 nucleotides line up with TRBD1. This CDR3 has 13 amino acids. V trimming: 6 bases; J trimming: 7 bases; junction bases outside the gene matches: 4. CDR3 in amino acids: CASRGQGASGYTF. The DNA of the CDR3 is TGTGCCAGCAGAGGACAGGGGGCGAGTGGCTACACCTTC.

This clonotype has more than one count but fewer than ten. The chain has TRBV6-2 or TRBV6-3 and TRBJ2-1, with 7 bases that match TRBD2. This CDR3 contains 16 residues. Trimming at V came to 4 bases and at J to 4 bases, leaving 10 bases not matched to a gene. The germline V gene has CDR1 MNHEY and CDR2 SVGEGT. The CDR3 DNA sequence: TGTGCCAGCAGTTCTAGACTAGCCAGTGAGTACAATGAGCAGTTCTTC. It is translated as CASSSRLASEYNEQFF.